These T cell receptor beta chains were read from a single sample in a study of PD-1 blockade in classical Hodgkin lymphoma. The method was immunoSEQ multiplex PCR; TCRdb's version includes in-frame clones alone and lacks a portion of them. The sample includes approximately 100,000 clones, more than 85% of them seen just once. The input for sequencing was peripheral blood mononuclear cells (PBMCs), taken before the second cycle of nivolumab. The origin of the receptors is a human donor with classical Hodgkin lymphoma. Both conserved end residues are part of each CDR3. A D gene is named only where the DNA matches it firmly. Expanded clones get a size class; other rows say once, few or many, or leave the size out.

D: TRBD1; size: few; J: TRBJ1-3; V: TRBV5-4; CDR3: CASSFQGGSGNTIYF; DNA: TGTGCCAGCAGCTTCCAGGGGGGCTCTGGAAACACCATATATTTT
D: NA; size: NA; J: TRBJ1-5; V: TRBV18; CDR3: CASSPQQGNQPQHF; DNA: TGTGCCAGCTCGCCTCAACAGGGCAATCAGCCCCAGCATTTT
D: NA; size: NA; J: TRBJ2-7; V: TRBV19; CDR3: CASSEARGLFGEQYF; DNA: TGTGCCAGTAGTGAGGCCAGGGGCCTGTTTGGGGAGCAGTACTTC
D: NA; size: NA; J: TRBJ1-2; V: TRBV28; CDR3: CASSRGGLGYGYTF; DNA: TGTGCCAGCAGCCGGGGTGGGTTAGGCTATGGCTACACCTTC
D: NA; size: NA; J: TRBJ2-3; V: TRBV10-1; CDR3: CASSESRWAILTDTQYF; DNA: TGCGCCAGCAGTGAGTCTAGATGGGCTATTCTCACAGATACGCAGTATTTT
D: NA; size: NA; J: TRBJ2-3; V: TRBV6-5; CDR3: CASTRGRDTQYF; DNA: TGTGCCAGCACCCGGGGAAGGGATACGCAGTATTTT
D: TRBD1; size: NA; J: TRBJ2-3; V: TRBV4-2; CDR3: CASSHVTGGMGDTQYF; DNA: TGTGCCAGCAGCCATGTCACAGGGGGCATGGGAGATACGCAGTATTTT
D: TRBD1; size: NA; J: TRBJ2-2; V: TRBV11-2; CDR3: CASSLVTGGPFTGELFF; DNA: TGTGCCAGCAGCTTAGTGACAGGGGGTCCCTTCACCGGGGAGCTGTTTTTT
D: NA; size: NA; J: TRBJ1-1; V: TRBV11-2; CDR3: CASSLGQGTEAFF; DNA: TGTGCCAGCAGCTTAGGGCAGGGAACTGAAGCTTTCTTT
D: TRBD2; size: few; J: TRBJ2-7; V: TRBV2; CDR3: CASSVMRGGEVSYEQYF; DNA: TGTGCCAGCAGTGTTATGCGGGGGGGCGAAGTTTCCTACGAGCAGTACTTC
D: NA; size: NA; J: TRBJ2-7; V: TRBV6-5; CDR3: CASSQRRSGHEQYF; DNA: TGTGCCAGCAGTCAACGGCGCTCCGGCCACGAGCAGTACTTC
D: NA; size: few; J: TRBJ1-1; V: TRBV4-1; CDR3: CASSPGPSNTEAFF; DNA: TGCGCCAGCAGCCCGGGACCGTCTAACACTGAAGCTTTCTTT
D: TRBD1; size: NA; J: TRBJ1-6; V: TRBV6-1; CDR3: CASSPGQGRSPLHF; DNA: TGTGCCAGCAGCCCCGGACAGGGTAGATCACCCCTCCACTTT
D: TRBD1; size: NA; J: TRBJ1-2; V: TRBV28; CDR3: CASRTPRQGWNYGYTF; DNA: TGTGCCAGCAGAACACCTCGACAGGGCTGGAACTATGGCTACACCTTC
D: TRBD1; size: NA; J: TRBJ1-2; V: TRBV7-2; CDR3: CASSSPTGTFYGYTF; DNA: TGTGCCAGCAGCTCGCCGACAGGGACCTTCTATGGCTACACCTTC
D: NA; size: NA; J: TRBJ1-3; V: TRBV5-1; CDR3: CASSLALGPFGGNNTIYF; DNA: TGCGCCAGCAGCTTGGCCTTGGGACCCTTTGGGGGTAACAACACCATATATTTT
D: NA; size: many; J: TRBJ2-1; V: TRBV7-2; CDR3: CASSLGELFDEQFF; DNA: TGTGCCAGCAGCTTAGGAGAGTTGTTCGATGAGCAGTTCTTC
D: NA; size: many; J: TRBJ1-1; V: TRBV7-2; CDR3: CASTLGEMNTEAFF; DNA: TGTGCCAGCACCCTAGGAGAAATGAACACTGAAGCTTTCTTT
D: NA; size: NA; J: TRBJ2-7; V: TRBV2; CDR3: CASSRGQYEQYF; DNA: TGTGCCAGCAGCCGAGGACAGTACGAGCAGTACTTC
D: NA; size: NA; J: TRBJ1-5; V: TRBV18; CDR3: CASSPPAAGRGPQHF; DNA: TGTGCCAGCTCACCCCCAGCAGCGGGGAGGGGGCCCCAGCATTTT
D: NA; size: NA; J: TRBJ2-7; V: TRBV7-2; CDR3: CASSLRGGPYEQYF; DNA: TGTGCCAGCAGCCTCAGGGGGGGGCCTTACGAGCAGTACTTC
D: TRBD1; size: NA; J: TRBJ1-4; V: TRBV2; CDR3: CASSVGTAGEKLFF; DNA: TGTGCCAGCAGTGTCGGGACAGCGGGTGAAAAACTGTTTTTT
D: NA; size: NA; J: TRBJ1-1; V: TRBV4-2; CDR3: CASSQEGVEAFF; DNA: TGTGCCAGCAGCCAAGAAGGGGTTGAAGCTTTCTTT
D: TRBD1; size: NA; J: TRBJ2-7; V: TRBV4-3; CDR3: CASSHRQGYEQYF; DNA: TGCGCCAGCAGCCACCGACAGGGATACGAGCAGTACTTC
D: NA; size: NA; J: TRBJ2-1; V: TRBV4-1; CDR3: CASSQDEGFEVPIEQFF; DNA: TGCGCCAGCAGCCAAGACGAGGGGTTTGAGGTTCCGATTGAGCAGTTCTTC